This entry lists 28 T cell receptor beta chains sequenced from one sample in a study of CD8 T cells in Susac syndrome. Random-hexamer reverse transcription was applied to about 0.5 to 1 ug RNA. TCRdb re-called the immunoSEQ multiplex PCR reads through MiXCR, storing one row per CDR3 protein. Of around 130,000 distinct CDR3 sequences listed, around 94% are singletons. Sample: CD4+ T cells from PBMCs. All receptors derive from a human donor in good health.

The chain recombines TRBV5-6 with TRBJ2-5, with D possibly TRBD1 on 5 matching bases. This CDR3 spans 13 amino acids. The V and J ends lost 5 bases and 3 bases respectively, with 11 bases between them. CDR1 SGHDT and CDR2 YYEEEE come from the germline V gene. CDR3 amino acids: CASRPQVEETQYF. CDR3 coding DNA: TGTGCCAGCAGGCCACAGGTAGAAGAGACCCAGTACTTC.

The genes are TRBV27 and TRBJ1-1, with 8 bases identical to TRBD1. The germline V gene has CDR1 MNHEY and CDR2 SMNVEV (reference sequence). Trimming removed 7 bases from V and 1 base from J; junction bases left unmatched: 5. The CDR3 has 14 residues. CDR3: CASKMDRENTEAFF. CDR3 DNA sequence: TGTGCCAGCAAAATGGACAGGGAGAACACTGAAGCTTTCTTT.

J is TRBJ1-3 and V is TRBV28; tentative D call: TRBD1 (6 bases). This CDR3 is 16 amino acids long. Germline loops: CDR1 MDHEN, CDR2 SYDVKM. V was clipped by 4 bases and J by 0 bases, with 13 bases between them. The CDR3 nucleotides are TGTGCCAGCAGTTCAGTCCCACAGGGCTCTGGAAACACCATATATTTT. Its protein is CASSSVPQGSGNTIYF.

The CDR3 loop reads CASSRQGRGEQYF. Here the CDR3 DNA reads TGTGCCAGCAGTAGGCAGGGGAGGGGGGAGCAGTACTTC. This chain uses TRBV12-3 or TRBV12-4 with TRBJ2-7, with D possibly being TRBD2 (7 bases). Trimming left V 5 bases short and J 7 bases short, with 15 bases between. The CDR3 consists of 13 residues.

The rearrangement joins TRBV24-1 to TRBJ1-1; 9 nucleotides agree with TRBD1. The CDR3 covers 15 residues. CDR1 and CDR2 (germline): KGHDR, SFDVKD. The V gene end was trimmed by 7 bases and the J gene end by 4 bases; junction bases not matched to a gene: 9. The CDR3 DNA reads as TGTGCCACCAGGGCTCCTGGACAGGGGAGCACTGAAGCTTTCTTT. Translating it yields CATRAPGQGSTEAFF.

The chain links TRBV7-2 to TRBJ2-7; 7 bases are shared with TRBD2. The J segment lost 2 bases and the V segment lost 5 bases, leaving 15 bases of the junction unmatched. The CDR3 consists of 17 residues. Germline CDR1 and CDR2: SGHTA and FQGNSA. The CDR3 region is CASSQISSGTKTYEQYF. The CDR3, as DNA: TGTGCCAGCAGCCAGATAAGCAGCGGGACTAAAACCTACGAGCAGTACTTC. The variable domain in full, with the rest retrieved from reference TRBV7-2 and TRBJ2-7, is GAGVSQSPSNKVTEKGKDVELRCDPISGHTALYWYRQSLGQGLEFLIYFQGNSAPDKSGLPSDRFSAERTGGSVSTLTIQRTQQEDSAVYLCASSQISSGTKTYEQYFGPGTRLTVT.

This chain joins TRBV7-3 and TRBJ2-3, with D perhaps TRBD1 or TRBD2 (7 bases each). The CDR3 is 15 residues long. Trimming took off 5 bases at V and 2 bases at J, with 14 bases between the two ends. Germline V gene data show CDR1 as SGHTA and CDR2 as FQGTGA. The DNA for the CDR3 is TGTGCCAGCAGCCCCCAGGGGGGGGACACAGATACGCAGTATTTT. It codes for CASSPQGGDTDTQYF. Variable domain in full (rest from reference TRBV7-3 and TRBJ2-3): GAGVSQTPSNKVTEKGKYVELRCDPISGHTALYWYRQSLGQGPEFLIYFQGTGAADDSGLPNDRFFAVRPEGSVSTLKIQRTERGDSAVYLCASSPQGGDTDTQYFGPGTRLTVL.

The genes are TRBV19 and TRBJ2-2; D is ambiguous. Germline assignment: CDR1 LNHDA and CDR2 SQIVND (reference sequence). The CDR3 totals 14 residues. Trimming pared 3 bases from V and 1 base from J, leaving 6 bases between. For the CDR3, the DNA is TGTGCCAGTAGTATTTCGGGGAACACCGGGGAGCTGTTTTTT. Translation gives CASSISGNTGELFF.

The chain recombines TRBV18 with TRBJ1-5; D not certain. Germline CDR1 is KGHSH and CDR2 is LQKENI. Trimming pared 4 bases from V and 5 bases from J, leaving 9 bases between. This CDR3 spans 13 amino acids. CDR3 protein: CASSQGSDQPQHF. CDR3 DNA: TGTGCCAGCTCACAGGGTTCGGATCAGCCCCAGCATTTT.

V gene TRBV29-1 combines with J gene TRBJ2-5; 9 bases map to TRBD2. From germline, CDR1 is SQVTM and CDR2 ANQGSEA. V lost 7 bases, J lost 5 bases, and 8 bases stayed unmatched. The CDR3 is made up of 13 amino acids. This chain's CDR3 is CSAVAGAGETQYF. The CDR3 DNA reads as TGCAGCGCTGTAGCGGGAGCGGGCGAGACCCAGTACTTC.

The rearrangement links TRBV6-2 or TRBV6-3 to TRBJ2-3; D gene uncertain. The CDR3 totals 15 residues. Looked up from germline, CDR1 is MNHEY and CDR2 is SVGEGT. Trimming removed 0 bases from V and 6 bases from J, with 13 bases in between. The CDR3 sequence is CASSYSVRGPDTQYF. CDR3 sequence (DNA): TGTGCCAGCAGTTACTCGGTCCGTGGGCCTGATACGCAGTATTTT.

The CDR3 DNA is TGCGCCAGCAGCTTGGCCGACGGAGAATATGGCTACACCTTC. It is translated as CASSLADGEYGYTF. This chain joins TRBV5-1 and TRBJ1-2; no definite D call. The length of the CDR3 is 14 residues. Between the trimmed V and J ends, which lost 0 bases and 5 bases, there was a span of 11 bases. Germline V lookup: CDR1 SGHRS, CDR2 YFSETQ.

The genes are TRBV11-2 and TRBJ2-7; 14 positions match TRBD2. V lost 5 bases and J lost 1; bases outside the gene matches: 10. The germline CDR1 and CDR2 sequences are SGHAT and FQNNGV. The CDR3 length is 18 residues. The CDR3 DNA is TGTGCCAGCAGCGAAGGGACTAGCGGGAGCGTTGGTTCCTACGAGCAGTACTTC. It encodes CASSEGTSGSVGSYEQYF.

This sequence joins TRBV6-1 and TRBJ2-7, with no clear D. Germline values: CDR1 MNHNS, CDR2 SASEGT. The CDR3 has 15 amino acids. Trimming shortened V by 0 bases and J by 5 bases, and 14 bases separated the two germline ends. CDR3 sequence reads: CASSEAIGSTDEQYF. The CDR3, as DNA: TGTGCCAGCAGTGAAGCAATAGGATCGACGGACGAGCAGTACTTC.

The chain links TRBV11-2 to TRBJ2-3; 8 nucleotides match TRBD2. Germline V gene data show CDR1 as SGHAT and CDR2 as FQNNGV. The CDR3 has 15 amino acids. V was pared by 2 bases and J by 4 bases, with 5 bases of the junction left unmatched. The CDR3 reads CASSLSGRRADTQYF. CDR3 DNA: TGTGCCAGCAGCTTAAGCGGGAGACGAGCAGATACGCAGTATTTT.

The V gene is TRBV6-1, the J gene TRBJ2-7; 14 bases are a match to TRBD2. Trimming at V came to 6 bases and at J to 1 base, leaving 5 bases not matched to a gene. The V gene's germline CDR1 is MNHNS and CDR2 SASEGT. The CDR3 is 16 amino acids. CDR3 nucleotides: TGTGCCAGCAGCCGCAGGACTAGCGGGAGGTCCTACGAGCAGTACTTC. Translating it yields CASSRRTSGRSYEQYF.

The gene calls are TRBV6-5 and TRBJ2-5, with D unclear. The CDR3 consists of 14 residues. V lost 0 bases and J lost 4, with 9 bases in between. Germline values: CDR1 MNHEY, CDR2 SVGAGI. The DNA of the CDR3 is TGTGCCAGCAGTTACTCGAATTATGGAGAGACCCAGTACTTC. Its protein is CASSYSNYGETQYF.

This chain joins TRBV24-1 and TRBJ1-4, with 10 bases lining up with TRBD1. The germline V gene encodes CDR1 KGHDR and CDR2 SFDVKD. Trimming took 5 bases from V and 5 from J; bases not matched to a gene: 10. The CDR3 loop spans 17 amino acids. The CDR3 DNA is TGTGCCACCAGTGCGGGCGGACAGGGGGACAAGAATGAAAAACTGTTTTTT. Its protein is CATSAGGQGDKNEKLFF.

In its sample, this clonotype was seen once. The chain joins TRBV3-1 to TRBJ2-7, with D perhaps TRBD2 (7 bases). The V end was cut by 4 bases, the J end by 2 bases, with 12 bases between. This CDR3 spans 14 amino acids. The V gene's germline CDR1 is LGHDT and CDR2 YNNKEL (reference sequence). DNA of the CDR3: TGTGCCAGCAGCCCCATGGGGGGGCCCTACGAGCAGTACTTC. It specifies CASSPMGGPYEQYF.

This chain connects TRBV29-1 to TRBJ2-7; 8 bases line up with TRBD2. The V gene end was trimmed by 6 bases and the J gene end by 1 base; junction bases not matched to a gene: 8. CDR1 SQVTM and CDR2 ANQGSEA come from the germline V gene. The CDR3 is made up of 14 amino acids. CDR3 coding DNA: TGCAGCGTCCCAGCGGGAGCTGGATCCTACGAGCAGTACTTC. Its protein is CSVPAGAGSYEQYF.

This chain links TRBV11-2 with TRBJ2-1, with a possible D match to TRBD2 (6 bases). This CDR3 has 16 amino acids. Germline-derived CDR1 and CDR2 are SGHAT and FQNNGV. V dropped 5 bases and J dropped 1 base, with 15 bases sitting between them. The CDR3 here is CASSRPRGISYNEQFF. CDR3 nucleotide sequence: TGTGCCAGCAGCCGACCCCGCGGGATATCCTACAATGAGCAGTTCTTC.

The V and J genes are TRBV2 and TRBJ1-1; D is undetermined. Germline assignment: CDR1 SNHLY and CDR2 FYNNEI. The CDR3 has 13 amino acids. Trimming left V 3 bases short and J 5 bases short, with 10 bases between. The CDR3 DNA reads TGTGCCAGCAGTGAGTTGAAGGAAACTGAAGCTTTCTTT. Protein sequence: CASSELKETEAFF.

The DNA of the CDR3 is TGCAGTCCGGGGCCCGCTAGCAATCAGCCCCAGCATTTT. Protein sequence: CSPGPASNQPQHF. The chain couples TRBV20-1 to TRBJ1-5; possible D gene TRBD1, 5 bases. Germline lookup yields CDR1 DFQATT and CDR2 SNEGSKA (reference sequence). V lost 8 bases and J 0 bases, leaving 11 bases between the germline ends. This CDR3 is 13 amino acids long.

The chain combines TRBV4-2 with TRBJ2-2, with TRBD2 matching over 9 bases. This CDR3 has 17 amino acids. The V gene end was trimmed by 2 bases and the J gene end by 0 bases; junction bases not matched to a gene: 4. The germline V gene encodes CDR1 LGHNA and CDR2 YNFKEQ. This CDR3 reads CASSQHSGRANTGELFF. CDR3 DNA: TGTGCCAGCAGCCAACATAGCGGGAGAGCGAACACCGGGGAGCTGTTTTTT.

The J gene is TRBJ2-5, the V gene TRBV20-1; 16 bases are a match to TRBD2. Losses at the gene ends were 2 bases for V and 2 bases for J; bases not matched to a gene: 8. The length of the CDR3 is 18 residues. CDR1 is DFQATT, CDR2 SNEGSKA, per germline (reference sequence). The CDR3 nucleotides read TGCAGTGCTAGAAAACCGGGACTAGCGGGAGGGGTTCAAGAGACCCAGTACTTC. Its translation is CSARKPGLAGGVQETQYF.

V gene TRBV18 combines with J gene TRBJ1-5; TRBD1 agrees at 7 bases. Germline CDR1 is KGHSH and CDR2 is LQKENI. After removal of 3 bases from V and 2 bases from J, the junction contained 7 bases not matched to a gene. This CDR3 has 16 residues. This CDR3 is CASSPQGGWGNQPQHF. CDR3 in DNA: TGTGCCAGCTCACCCCAGGGGGGTTGGGGCAATCAGCCCCAGCATTTT.

The chain is built from TRBV12-3 or TRBV12-4 and TRBJ1-4; D gene ambiguous. V lost 4 bases and J lost 0, with 6 bases in between. The CDR3 length is 14 residues. CDR3 residues: CASSYSPTNEKLFF. DNA for the CDR3: TGTGCCAGCAGTTATAGTCCAACTAATGAAAAACTGTTTTTT.

The chain recombines TRBV27 with TRBJ1-5; 9 nucleotides align to TRBD1. Trimming took 2 bases from V and 4 from J; bases not matched to a gene: 6. The germline CDR1 and CDR2 sequences are MNHEY and SMNVEV (reference sequence). The CDR3 is 16 amino acids. This chain's CDR3 is CASSLNPTGGNQPQHF. For the CDR3, the DNA is TGTGCCAGCAGTTTAAACCCGACAGGGGGAAATCAGCCCCAGCATTTT.